This T cell receptor beta chain was sequenced during a study of radiotherapy plus CTLA-4 blockade in lung cancer. Comments on this clone: What it binds is not known.

Profiling relied on immunoSEQ multiplex PCR, and the TCRdb table lists in-frame clones only, not all of them. The sample holds 30,000 or so clones, around 73% seen once. Study findings and constraints: Early blood T cell clone dynamics reportedly forecast response best, with interferon-beta. The study found tumor-derived TCR clones expanded in blood after radiotherapy plus ipilimumab.

The CDR3 totals 18 residues. This TCR derives from a human donor with non-small cell lung cancer who had stable disease on radiotherapy plus ipilimumab. The chain has TRBV5-2 and TRBJ2-6. TRBV5-2 is noted as a pseudogene. The input for sequencing was peripheral blood, taken from a patient treated with radiotherapy plus ipilimumab. The CDR3 DNA is TGTGCCAGCAATTTCCTCAGGAGTACACAAAGTCGGGCCAACGTCCTGACTTTC. Translation: CASNFLRSTQSRANVLTF.